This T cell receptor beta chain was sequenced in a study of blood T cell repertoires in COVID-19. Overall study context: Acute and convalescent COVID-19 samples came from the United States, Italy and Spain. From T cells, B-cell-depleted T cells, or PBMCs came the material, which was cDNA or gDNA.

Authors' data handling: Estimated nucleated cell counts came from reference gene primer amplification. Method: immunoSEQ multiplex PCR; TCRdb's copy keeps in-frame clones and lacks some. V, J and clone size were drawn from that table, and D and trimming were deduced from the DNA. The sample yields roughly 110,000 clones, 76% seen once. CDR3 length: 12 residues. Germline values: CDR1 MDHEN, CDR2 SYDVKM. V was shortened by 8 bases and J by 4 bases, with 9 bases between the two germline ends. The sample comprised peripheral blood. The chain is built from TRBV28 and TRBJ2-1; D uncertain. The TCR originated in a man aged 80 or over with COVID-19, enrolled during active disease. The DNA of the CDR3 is TGTGCCAGCGCATATACTTACAATGAGCAGTTCTTC. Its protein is CASAYTYNEQFF.